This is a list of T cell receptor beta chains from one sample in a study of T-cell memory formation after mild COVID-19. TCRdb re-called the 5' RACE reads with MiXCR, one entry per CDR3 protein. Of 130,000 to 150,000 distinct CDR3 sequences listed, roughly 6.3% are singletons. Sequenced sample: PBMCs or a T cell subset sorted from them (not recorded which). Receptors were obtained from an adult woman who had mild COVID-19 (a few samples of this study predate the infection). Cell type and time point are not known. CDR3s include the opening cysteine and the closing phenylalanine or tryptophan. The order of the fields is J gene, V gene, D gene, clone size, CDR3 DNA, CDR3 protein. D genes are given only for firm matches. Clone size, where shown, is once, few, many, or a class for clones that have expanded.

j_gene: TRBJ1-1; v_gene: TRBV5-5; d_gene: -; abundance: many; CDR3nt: TGTGCCAGCAGCCTCCAGACAGGCTGGAACACTGAAGCTTTCTTT; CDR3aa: CASSLQTGWNTEAFF
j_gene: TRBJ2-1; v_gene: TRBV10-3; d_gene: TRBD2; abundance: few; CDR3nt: TGTGCCATCGGAGGGTTCCCCTCCTCCGGGACTAATTACAATGAGCAGTTCTTC; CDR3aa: CAIGGFPSSGTNYNEQFF
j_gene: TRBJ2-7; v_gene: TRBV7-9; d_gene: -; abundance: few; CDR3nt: TGTGCCAGCAGCTTTGCAGAGAGCTCCTACGAGCAGTACTTC; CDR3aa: CASSFAESSYEQYF
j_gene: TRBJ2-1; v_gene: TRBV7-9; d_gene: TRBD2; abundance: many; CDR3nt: TGTGCCAGCAACTTCCCGGGAGGGGACTTTGAGTTCTTC; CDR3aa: CASNFPGGDFEFF
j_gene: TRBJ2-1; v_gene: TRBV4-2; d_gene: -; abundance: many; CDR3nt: TGTGCCAGCAGCCATGACTCCAACTCCTACAATGAGCAGTTCTTC; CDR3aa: CASSHDSNSYNEQFF
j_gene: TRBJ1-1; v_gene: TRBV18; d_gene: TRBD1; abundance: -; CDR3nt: TGTGCCAGCTCACCACAGTCCGCAGGGGGCACTGAAGCTTTCTTT; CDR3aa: CASSPQSAGGTEAFF
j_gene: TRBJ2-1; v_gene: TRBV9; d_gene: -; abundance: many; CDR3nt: TGTGCCAGCAGCGTAGTCCCCTCCCACAATGAGCAGTTCTTC; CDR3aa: CASSVVPSHNEQFF
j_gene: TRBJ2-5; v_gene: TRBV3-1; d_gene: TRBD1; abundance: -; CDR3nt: TGTGCCAGCAGTGTTACGACAGGGGGCGCCGAGACCCAGTACTTC; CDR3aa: CASSVTTGGAETQYF
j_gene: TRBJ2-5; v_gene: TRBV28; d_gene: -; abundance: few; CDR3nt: TGTGCCAGCAGTCCGGGTGACCAAGAGACCCAGTACTTC; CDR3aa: CASSPGDQETQYF
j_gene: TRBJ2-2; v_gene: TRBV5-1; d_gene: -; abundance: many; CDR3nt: TGCGCCAGCAGCTTGGCGGGGGACGGGGAGCTGTTTTTT; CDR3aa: CASSLAGDGELFF
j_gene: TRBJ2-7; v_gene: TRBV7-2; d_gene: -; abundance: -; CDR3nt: TGTGCCAGCAGCTTAGGGATCCTAACATACGAGCAGTACTTC; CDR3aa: CASSLGILTYEQYF
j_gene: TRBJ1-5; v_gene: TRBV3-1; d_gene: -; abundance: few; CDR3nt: TGTGCCAGCAGCCCTGGGACACCCACGCCCCAGCATTTT; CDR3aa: CASSPGTPTPQHF
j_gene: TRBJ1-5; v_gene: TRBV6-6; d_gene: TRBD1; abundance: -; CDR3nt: TGTGCCAGCAGAAGGTGGACAGGGTCCAATCAGCCCCAGCATTTT; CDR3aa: CASRRWTGSNQPQHF
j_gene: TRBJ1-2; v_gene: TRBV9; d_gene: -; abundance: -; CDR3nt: TGTGCCAGCAGCGTAGCTCAGGAATGGAGAGCCGTCTATGGCTACACCTTC; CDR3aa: CASSVAQEWRAVYGYTF
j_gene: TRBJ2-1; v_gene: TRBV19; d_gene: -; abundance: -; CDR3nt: TGTGCCAGTAGTATAGATCCCCCATCAGTGAGGGGCAGCGGTGAGCAGTTCTTC; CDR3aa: CASSIDPPSVRGSGEQFF
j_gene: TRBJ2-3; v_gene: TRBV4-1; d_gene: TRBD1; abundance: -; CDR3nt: TGCGCCAGCAGCCAGGAATCGGTTCACAGGGGGTACACAGATACGCAGTATTTT; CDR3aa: CASSQESVHRGYTDTQYF
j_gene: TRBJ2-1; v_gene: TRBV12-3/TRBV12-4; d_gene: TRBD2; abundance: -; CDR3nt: TGTGCCAGCAGTTTCGGACTAGCGGGAAAGGTTGAGCAGTTCTTC; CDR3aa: CASSFGLAGKVEQFF
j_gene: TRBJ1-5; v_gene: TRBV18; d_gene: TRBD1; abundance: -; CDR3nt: TGTGCCAGCTCCCCCGAGCAGGGGGGCAATCAGCCCCAGCATTTT; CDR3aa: CASSPEQGGNQPQHF
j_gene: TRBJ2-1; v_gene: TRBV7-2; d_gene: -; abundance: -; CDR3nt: TGTGCCAGCGGGGTCTACAATGAGCAGTTCTTC; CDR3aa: CASGVYNEQFF
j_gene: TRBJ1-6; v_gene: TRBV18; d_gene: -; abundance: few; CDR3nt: TGTGCCAGCTCACCTACCCCCGTTGACACCCTCCACTTT; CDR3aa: CASSPTPVDTLHF
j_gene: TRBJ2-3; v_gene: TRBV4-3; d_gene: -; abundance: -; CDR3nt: TGCGCCAGCAGCCTGACCGCCGGGAACACAGATACGCAGTATTTT; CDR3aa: CASSLTAGNTDTQYF
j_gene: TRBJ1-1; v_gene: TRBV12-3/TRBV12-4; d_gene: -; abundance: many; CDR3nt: TGTGCCAGCAGTTTCGGCGGGAACACTGAAGCTTTCTTT; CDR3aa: CASSFGGNTEAFF
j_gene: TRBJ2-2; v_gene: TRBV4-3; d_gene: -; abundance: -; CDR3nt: TGCGCCAGCAGCCAAAGGGTCCGGCGGGTCCCTGCCGGGGAGCTGTTTTTT; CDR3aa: CASSQRVRRVPAGELFF
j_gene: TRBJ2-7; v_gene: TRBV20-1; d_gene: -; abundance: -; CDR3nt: TGCAGTGCCGCCAAGAGCATAGCGGTCATGGCCTACGAGCAGTACTTC; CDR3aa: CSAAKSIAVMAYEQYF
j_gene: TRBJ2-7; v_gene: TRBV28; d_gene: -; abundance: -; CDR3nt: TGTGCCAGCAGTGGCTGGACGGTTTCCTACGAGCAGTACTTC; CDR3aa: CASSGWTVSYEQYF
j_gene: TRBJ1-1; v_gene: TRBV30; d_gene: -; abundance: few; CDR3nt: TGTGCCTGGAGCGTAGGGGGGGGGAGCACTGAAGCTTTCTTT; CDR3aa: CAWSVGGGSTEAFF
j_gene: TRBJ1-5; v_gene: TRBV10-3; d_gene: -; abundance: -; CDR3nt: TGTGCCATCAGTGAGTTGGGGCGCGATCAGCCCCAGCATTTT; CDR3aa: CAISELGRDQPQHF
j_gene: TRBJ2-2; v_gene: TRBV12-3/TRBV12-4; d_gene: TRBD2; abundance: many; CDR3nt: TGTGCCAGCAACCCCGGGACTAGCGGGAGATCGGTTAACACCGGGGAGCTGTTTTTT; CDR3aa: CASNPGTSGRSVNTGELFF
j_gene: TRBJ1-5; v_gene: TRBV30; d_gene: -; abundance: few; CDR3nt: TGTGCCTGGAGTGTACGGGACTTTAGCAATCAGCCCCAGCATTTT; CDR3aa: CAWSVRDFSNQPQHF
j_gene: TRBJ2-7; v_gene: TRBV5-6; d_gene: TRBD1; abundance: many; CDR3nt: TGTGCCAGCAGCTTTACCGGGACAGCCTACGAGCAGTACTTC; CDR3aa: CASSFTGTAYEQYF
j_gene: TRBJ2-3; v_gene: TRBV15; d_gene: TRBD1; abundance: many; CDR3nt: TGTGCCACCAGCACAAAACTGACAGGGGCCACAGATACGCAGTATTTT; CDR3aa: CATSTKLTGATDTQYF
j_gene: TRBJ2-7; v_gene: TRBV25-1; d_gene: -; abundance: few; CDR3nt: TGTGCCACCGGAAAGGACCCAACGCCGTCCGAGCAGTACTTC; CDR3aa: CATGKDPTPSEQYF
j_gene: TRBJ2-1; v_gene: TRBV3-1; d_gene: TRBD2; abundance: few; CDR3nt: TGTGCCAGCAGCCGATACATACCCGGGACTATCTCCTACAATGAGCAGTTCTTC; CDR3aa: CASSRYIPGTISYNEQFF
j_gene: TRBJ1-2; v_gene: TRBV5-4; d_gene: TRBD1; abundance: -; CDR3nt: TGTGCCAGCATCCCCCAGGGGGGAAGGTCTGGCTACACCTTC; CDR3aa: CASIPQGGRSGYTF
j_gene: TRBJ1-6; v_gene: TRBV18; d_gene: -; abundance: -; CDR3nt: TGTGCCAGCTCCCAAGACAGGAATCTAGTCGCCCTCCACTTT; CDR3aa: CASSQDRNLVALHF
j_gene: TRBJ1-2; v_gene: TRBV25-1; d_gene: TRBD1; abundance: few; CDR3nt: TGTGCCAGCAGTGACCCGGGACAGGGGTTCGGCTACACCTTC; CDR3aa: CASSDPGQGFGYTF
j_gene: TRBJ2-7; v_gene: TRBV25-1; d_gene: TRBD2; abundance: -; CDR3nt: TGTGCCAGCAGTGACCTCGGTGCTAGCGGCTACGAGCAGTACTTC; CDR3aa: CASSDLGASGYEQYF
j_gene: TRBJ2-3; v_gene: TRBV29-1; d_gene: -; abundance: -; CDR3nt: TGCAGCGTAGACAGTTCTGGCCGGGATGGGGATACGCAGTATTTT; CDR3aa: CSVDSSGRDGDTQYF
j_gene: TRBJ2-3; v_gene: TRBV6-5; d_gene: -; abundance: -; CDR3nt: TGTGCCAGCAGTTACTCGGGTTACGCAGGGGCTACAGATACGCAGTATTTT; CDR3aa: CASSYSGYAGATDTQYF
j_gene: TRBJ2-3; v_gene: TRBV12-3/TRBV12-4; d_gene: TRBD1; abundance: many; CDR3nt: TGTGCCAGCAAACCCCAGGACAGGGCGGCAGATACGCAGTATTTT; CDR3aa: CASKPQDRAADTQYF
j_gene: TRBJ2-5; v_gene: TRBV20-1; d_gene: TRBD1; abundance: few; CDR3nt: TGCAGTGCTAGATCTCAATGGACAGGGGTCTTGGTGGGGGGACAGTACTTC; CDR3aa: CSARSQWTGVLVGGQYF
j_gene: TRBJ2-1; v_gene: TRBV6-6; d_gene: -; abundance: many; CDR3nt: TGTGCCAGCAGTGGCGACAGAGAGCAGTTCTTC; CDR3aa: CASSGDREQFF
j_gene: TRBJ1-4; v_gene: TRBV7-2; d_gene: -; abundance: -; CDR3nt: TGTGCCAGCAGCTTAGGAGTCAGAGATGAAAAACTGTTTTTT; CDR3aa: CASSLGVRDEKLFF
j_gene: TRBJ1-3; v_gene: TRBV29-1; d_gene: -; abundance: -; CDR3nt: TGCAGCGTTCTGGCGGCTGGAAACACCATATATTTT; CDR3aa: CSVLAAGNTIYF
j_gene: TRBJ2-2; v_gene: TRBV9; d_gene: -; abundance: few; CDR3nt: TGTGCCAGCAGCGTATCGGGCCACACCGGGGAGCTGTTTTTT; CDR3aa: CASSVSGHTGELFF
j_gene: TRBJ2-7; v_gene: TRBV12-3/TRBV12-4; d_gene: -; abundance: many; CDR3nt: TGTGCCAGCAGTTTGCAGCAGGGGAGGAACGAGCAGTACTTC; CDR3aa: CASSLQQGRNEQYF
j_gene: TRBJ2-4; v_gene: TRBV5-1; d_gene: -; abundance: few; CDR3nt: TGCGCCAGCAGCTTGAGTTCTCGAGAGAACATTCAGTACTTC; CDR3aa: CASSLSSRENIQYF
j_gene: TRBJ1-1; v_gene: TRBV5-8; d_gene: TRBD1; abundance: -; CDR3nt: TGTGCCAGCAGCTACCGACAGGGCGGGGGGAACACTGAAGCTTTCTTT; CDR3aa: CASSYRQGGGNTEAFF
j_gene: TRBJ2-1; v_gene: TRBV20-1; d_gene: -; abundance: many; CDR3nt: TGCAGTGCTAGGGGGGGCAATGAGCAGTTCTTC; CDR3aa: CSARGGNEQFF
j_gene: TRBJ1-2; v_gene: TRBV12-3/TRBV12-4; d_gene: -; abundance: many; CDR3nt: TGTGCCAGCAGGGGCGACGGTTCCCTTGGCTACACCTTC; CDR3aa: CASRGDGSLGYTF
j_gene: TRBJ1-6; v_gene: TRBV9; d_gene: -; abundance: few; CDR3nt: TGTGCCAGCAGCGTAGACAATTATCGTAATTCACCCCTCCACTTT; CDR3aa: CASSVDNYRNSPLHF
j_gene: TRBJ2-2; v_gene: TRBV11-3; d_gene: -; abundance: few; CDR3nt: TGTGCCAGCAGCCAGACAGTTTCGGGCACCGGGGAGCTGTTTTTT; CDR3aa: CASSQTVSGTGELFF
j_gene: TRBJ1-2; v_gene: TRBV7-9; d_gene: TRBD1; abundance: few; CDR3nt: TGTGCCAGCAGCTCTATCCCGGGACAGGGGGAAGCGGGTAACTATGGCTACACCTTC; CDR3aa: CASSSIPGQGEAGNYGYTF
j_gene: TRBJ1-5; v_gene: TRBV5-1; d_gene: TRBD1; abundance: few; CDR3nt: TGCGCCAGCAGCTTGGCGGGACAGAGTAGTCAGCCCCAGCATTTT; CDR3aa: CASSLAGQSSQPQHF